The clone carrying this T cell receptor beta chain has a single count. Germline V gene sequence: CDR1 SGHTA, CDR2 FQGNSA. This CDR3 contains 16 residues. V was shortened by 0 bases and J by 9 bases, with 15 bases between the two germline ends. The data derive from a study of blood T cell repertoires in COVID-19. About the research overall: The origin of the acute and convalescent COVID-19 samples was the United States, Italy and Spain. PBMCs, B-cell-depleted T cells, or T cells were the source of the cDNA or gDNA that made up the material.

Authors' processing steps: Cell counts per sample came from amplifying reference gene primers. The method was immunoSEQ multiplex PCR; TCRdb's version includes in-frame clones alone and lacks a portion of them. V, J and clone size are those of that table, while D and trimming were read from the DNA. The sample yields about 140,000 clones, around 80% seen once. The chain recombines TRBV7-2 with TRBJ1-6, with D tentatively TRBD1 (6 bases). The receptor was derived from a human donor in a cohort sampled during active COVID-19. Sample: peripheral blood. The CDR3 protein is CASSLAISGAGSPLHF. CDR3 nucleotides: TGTGCCAGCAGCTTAGCGATATCAGGGGCCGGTTCACCCCTCCACTTT.